Shown below are 12 T cell receptor beta chains from a single sample sequenced in a study of blood T cell repertoires in COVID-19. TCRdb keeps only in-frame clones here, not all; method: immunoSEQ multiplex PCR. The table includes 130,000 or so clones, about four fifths detected once. The sequenced sample was PBMCs or T cells enriched from blood (not recorded which). These receptors were collected from a middle-aged man who had recovered from COVID-19.

The genes are TRBV6-5 and TRBJ2-1, with D perhaps TRBD1 (6 bases). The CDR3 runs to 13 residues. The ends were cut back, 6 bases at V and 4 bases at J, with 10 bases in the middle. CDR1 is MNHEY, CDR2 SVGAGI, per germline. The CDR3 loop is CASSKGGYNEQFF. In DNA form, the CDR3 reads TGTGCCAGCAGCAAAGGGGGATACAATGAGCAGTTCTTC.

The chain combines TRBV6-5 with TRBJ1-4, with a possible D match to TRBD1 (5 bases). V lost 5 bases, J lost 4 bases, and 14 bases lay in between. The length of the CDR3 is 15 residues. Germline V gene sequence: CDR1 MNHEY, CDR2 SVGAGI. The CDR3 DNA reads TGTGCCAGCAGTATCCGACAGTCCCTTAATGAAAAACTGTTTTTT. This gives the protein CASSIRQSLNEKLFF.

The CDR3 region is CASSIQGSLSNQPQHF. The CDR3 region has the DNA TGTGCCAGTAGTATACAGGGATCTCTAAGCAATCAGCCCCAGCATTTT. The chain combines TRBV19 with TRBJ1-5; possibly TRBD1 for D (5 bases). Germline V CDR1 and CDR2: LNHDA, SQIVND (reference sequence). V lost 2 bases, J lost 1 base, and 12 bases lay in between. This CDR3 is 16 amino acids long.

The chain couples TRBV15 to TRBJ1-6; 8 bases align to TRBD1. Germline lookup yields CDR1 LNHNV and CDR2 YYDKDF (reference sequence). This CDR3 has 15 residues. V gave up 0 bases and J gave up 10 bases; unmatched junction bases: 5. The CDR3 loop is CATSREAGGGSPLHF. The CDR3 DNA is TGTGCCACCAGCAGAGAGGCAGGGGGCGGATCACCCCTCCACTTT. Variable domain in full (rest from reference TRBV15 and TRBJ1-6): DAMVIQNPRYQVTQFGKPVTLSCSQTLNHNVMYWYQQKSSQAPKLLFHYYDKDFNNEADTPDNFQSRRPNTSFCFLDIRSPGLGDTAMYLCATSREAGGGSPLHFGNGTRLTVT.

The V call is TRBV18, the J call TRBJ1-2, with 10 bases lining up with TRBD1. Germline lookup yields CDR1 KGHSH and CDR2 LQKENI. The V and J ends lost 5 bases and 8 bases, in that order; junction bases with no gene match: 8. The CDR3 covers 14 residues. Written as DNA, the CDR3 is TGTGCCAGCTCAATCCGCGGGACAGGGGAAGGCTACACCTTC. This sequence encodes CASSIRGTGEGYTF.

The rearrangement joins TRBV19 to TRBJ1-2, with D possibly TRBD1 on 6 matching bases. The CDR3 length is 17 residues. Germline lookup yields CDR1 LNHDA and CDR2 SQIVND (reference sequence). Trimming shortened V by 4 bases and J by 1 base, and 19 bases separated the two germline ends. CDR3 protein: CASSTFTGPSDNYGYTF. CDR3 coding DNA: TGTGCCAGTAGTACATTTACAGGGCCGTCAGATAACTATGGCTACACCTTC.

This rearrangement joins TRBV7-2 to TRBJ2-1; TRBD1 aligns across 9 bases. Germline lookup yields CDR1 SGHTA and CDR2 FQGNSA. There are 17 residues in the CDR3. Germline trimming cut 1 base from V and 2 bases from J; bases unmatched to any gene: 6. The DNA of the CDR3 is TGTGCCAGCAGCTTAGGGGGACAGGGAAGGACCTACAATGAGCAGTTCTTC. Amino acids: CASSLGGQGRTYNEQFF. Based on the CDR3 plus reference TRBV7-2 and TRBJ2-1, the full variable domain is GAGVSQSPSNKVTEKGKDVELRCDPISGHTALYWYRQSLGQGLEFLIYFQGNSAPDKSGLPSDRFSAERTGGSVSTLTIQRTQQEDSAVYLCASSLGGQGRTYNEQFFGPGTRLTVL.

The V gene is TRBV5-1, the J gene TRBJ1-4; 9 bases agree with TRBD1. The germline V gene encodes CDR1 SGHRS and CDR2 YFSETQ. The V and J ends lost 4 bases and 5 bases, in that order; junction bases with no gene match: 6. This CDR3 spans 15 amino acids. Written as DNA, the CDR3 is TGCGCCAGCAGCCTTACAGGGGGCGGGAATGAAAAACTGTTTTTT. Encoded protein: CASSLTGGGNEKLFF.

The gene calls are TRBV19 and TRBJ1-2, with TRBD1 as a possible D gene (5 bases). The CDR3 has 12 amino acids. The V and J ends lost 5 bases and 7 bases respectively, with 11 bases between them. Per the germline V gene, CDR1 is LNHDA and CDR2 is SQIVND (reference sequence). The CDR3 is CASSPSGLGYTF. As DNA, the CDR3 is TGTGCCAGTAGTCCTTCAGGGCTTGGCTACACCTTC.

The chain recombines TRBV7-2 with TRBJ1-1; the match to TRBD1 covers 7 bases. After removal of 5 bases from V and 0 bases from J, the junction contained 6 bases not matched to a gene. CDR1 is SGHTA and CDR2 is FQGNSA in the germline V gene. The CDR3 runs 15 residues. The CDR3 coding sequence is TGTGCCAGCAGCCCCAGGACAGGTCTGAACACTGAAGCTTTCTTT. As protein: CASSPRTGLNTEAFF.

CDR3 residues: CASSVNSGGTYNEQFF. The DNA for the CDR3 is TGTGCCAGCAGCGTAAATAGCGGGGGCACCTACAATGAGCAGTTCTTC. The chain is built from TRBV9 and TRBJ2-1; TRBD2 matches 9 bases. This CDR3 spans 16 amino acids. From germline, CDR1 is SGDLS and CDR2 YYNGEE. J lost 2 bases, V lost 1 base, and 4 bases had no gene match.

J is TRBJ2-7 and V is TRBV25-1; D is uncertain. V was shortened by 3 bases and J by 6 bases, with 9 bases between the two germline ends. Germline assignment: CDR1 MGHDK and CDR2 SYGVNS. The CDR3 contains 12 residues. The chain's CDR3 is CASSDTWAEQYF. The DNA of the CDR3 is TGTGCCAGCAGTGACACGTGGGCCGAGCAGTACTTC.